Included here is one TCR beta chain sequence, with context. This clonotype was found a few times. Its antigen target is currently unknown. Base qualities were left out, and no much larger clone turns up one base away. CDR1 and CDR2 are drawn from the germline V gene (reference sequence): DFQATT, SNEGSKA. V and J are trimmed by 5 bases and 10 bases, and the gene matches miss 7 bases of the junction. The CDR3 covers 12 residues, taking in both the cysteine and the phenylalanine. CDR3 DNA only is kept here, 36 bases in frame from base 1. The entry originates in a study of post-analysis software for immune sequencing data (dated by TCRdb to between 2014 and 2017). Context from the whole study: The recorded disease courses included relapsing-remitting, secondary progressive and progressive-relapsing multiple sclerosis, and some patients had no subtype annotation. A subset of samples was prepared in parallel using single-end sample barcoding, then pooled and co-amplified after Illumina adapter ligation. The patient repertoires were compared against 11 previously published healthy control repertoires obtained from donors aged about 6 to 26 years.

Library creation used PCR. These reads were obtained on an Illumina HiSeq 2500. To reduce PCR and sequencing biases, unique molecular identifiers were incorporated into the TCR beta cDNA libraries. Every 1 to 10 million input T cells yielded 500,000 or so cDNA molecules, meaning each molecule approximated one T cell. The patient libraries were prepared and sequenced with the same protocol used for the earlier healthy control dataset. Samples belonging to the same batch were prepared together, multiplexed and sequenced on a shared HiSeq lane. Turning to the authors' computational methods: Raw barcoded reads were processed with MIGEC, discarding single-read molecular identifier groups before consensus assembly and CDR3 extraction. VDJtools was used for post-analysis of the clonotype tables, with diversity normalized by down-sampling every dataset to the smallest sample size. In repertoire overlap clustering, CDR3 amino acid sequences, but not nucleotide sequences, were matched to correct batch-related cross-sample contamination. TCRdb reprocessed the public reads (quality trimming at Q25 with fastp, clone calling with MiXCR) and kept in-frame beta chains. Each CDR3 protein appears once, grouped with its most common genes and DNA. In this record, the V and J calls reflect TCRdb's handling and not the investigators' own analysis. A total of roughly 670,000 distinct CDR3 sequences appear in this sample, around 60% of them only once. The biggest ten clones account for over 9% of the sample.

To demonstrate the VDJtools post-analysis software, TCR beta repertoires were profiled from the peripheral blood of more than ten young patients with multiple sclerosis. The patients with multiple sclerosis were children and adolescents between 6 and 15 years of age. What the research found in general, with its limitations: When samples were clustered directly using the F measure, samples prepared in the same batch co-clustered strongly, which prompted a batch-effect correction. Multiple sclerosis patients had significantly lower normalized Chao1 diversity than controls, a result that suggests substantial peripheral T-cell clonal expansion. The multiple sclerosis patient group was slightly younger than the control group. A handful of TRBV segments, including TRBV5-6, TRBV5-1 and TRBV20-1, were significantly more frequent in patients than controls.

Input material: blood. The TCR comes from a girl aged 2-10 years with multiple sclerosis. This chain is built from TRBV20-1 and TRBJ2-1, with 8 middle bases fitting TRBD2. The CDR3 protein is CSAPGGDGEQFF. The DNA sequence is TGCAGTGCTCCCGGGGGGGATGGCGAGCAGTTCTTC.